These T cell receptor beta chains were read from a single sample in a study of regulatory T cells in long-lasting Graves disease. TCRdb itself ran the multiplex PCR reads through MiXCR, one entry per CDR3 protein. The sample has roughly 220,000 distinct CDR3 sequences, roughly 18% seen once; the top ten hold more than 20%. The sequences come from peripheral blood mononuclear cells (PBMCs), collected at new diagnosis, from a patient treated with antithyroid drugs. The receptors were sampled from a female donor with Graves disease. CDR3s include the opening cysteine and the closing phenylalanine or tryptophan. Fields, in order: V gene, D gene, clone size, J gene, CDR3 protein, CDR3 DNA. D genes are given only for firm matches. The size field is filled for only some rows; it gives once, few, many or a size class.

V: TRBV24-1
D: TRBD1
size: few
J: TRBJ2-1
CDR3: CATSDVGQGTTNEQFF
DNA: TGTGCCACCAGTGATGTGGGACAGGGAACAACAAATGAGCAGTTCTTC

V: TRBV3-1
D: -
size: many
J: TRBJ2-3
CDR3: CASSHTVTDTQYF
DNA: TGTGCCAGCAGCCACACAGTTACAGATACGCAGTATTTT

V: TRBV7-9
D: TRBD1
size: -
J: TRBJ1-1
CDR3: CASSFPLGTGVYSTEAFF
DNA: TGTGCCAGCAGCTTCCCTTTGGGGACAGGGGTCTATAGCACTGAAGCTTTCTTT

V: TRBV5-1
D: TRBD1
size: many
J: TRBJ2-7
CDR3: CASSPQGAPFPVYEQYF
DNA: TGCGCCAGCAGCCCACAGGGGGCACCCTTCCCAGTCTACGAGCAGTACTTC

V: TRBV12-5
D: TRBD2
size: many
J: TRBJ2-5
CDR3: CASGSGLAGGVETQYF
DNA: TGTGCTAGTGGATCCGGACTAGCGGGCGGGGTGGAGACCCAGTACTTC

V: TRBV5-6
D: TRBD2
size: many
J: TRBJ2-1
CDR3: CASSFAGGPQSYNEQFF
DNA: TGTGCCAGCAGCTTTGCGGGAGGGCCTCAGTCCTACAATGAGCAGTTCTTC

V: TRBV6-1
D: -
size: many
J: TRBJ1-5
CDR3: CASSTAGHYQPQHF
DNA: TGTGCCAGCAGTACCGCGGGACACTATCAGCCCCAGCATTTT

V: TRBV19
D: TRBD1
size: many
J: TRBJ2-3
CDR3: CASSVRQGEEDTQYF
DNA: TGTGCCAGTAGTGTCCGACAGGGGGAGGAAGATACGCAGTATTTT

V: TRBV2
D: -
size: many
J: TRBJ2-7
CDR3: CASSSGTRNSYEQYF
DNA: TGTGCCAGCAGTTCCGGGACCCGAAACTCCTACGAGCAGTACTTC

V: TRBV19
D: -
size: many
J: TRBJ2-3
CDR3: CASKWGVSTDTQYF
DNA: TGTGCCAGTAAGTGGGGAGTGAGCACAGATACGCAGTATTTT

V: TRBV25-1
D: TRBD1
size: many
J: TRBJ1-6
CDR3: CASSESRTGSSNSPLHF
DNA: TGTGCCAGCAGTGAATCGAGGACAGGGTCGTCAAATTCACCCCTCCACTTT

V: TRBV11-3
D: -
size: many
J: TRBJ2-1
CDR3: CASSSAEYNEQFF
DNA: TGTGCCAGCAGCTCAGCGGAGTACAATGAGCAGTTCTTC

V: TRBV2
D: TRBD2
size: many
J: TRBJ2-5
CDR3: CASRVTSGQETQYF
DNA: TGTGCCAGCAGAGTGACTAGCGGACAAGAGACCCAGTACTTC

V: TRBV29-1
D: -
size: many
J: TRBJ1-1
CDR3: CSVCQDTMNTEAFF
DNA: TGCAGCGTGTGCCAAGACACCATGAACACTGAAGCTTTCTTT

V: TRBV9
D: TRBD1
size: many
J: TRBJ1-1
CDR3: CASSGPGQGFMNTEAFF
DNA: TGTGCCAGCAGCGGCCCGGGACAGGGTTTCATGAACACTGAAGCTTTCTTT

V: TRBV30
D: TRBD2
size: many
J: TRBJ2-1
CDR3: CAWSVASGRVNEQFF
DNA: TGTGCCTGGAGTGTGGCTAGCGGGAGGGTGAATGAGCAGTTCTTC

V: TRBV4-1
D: -
size: -
J: TRBJ1-1
CDR3: CASSQLERNTEAFF
DNA: TGCGCCAGCAGCCAACTTGAACGTAACACTGAAGCTTTCTTT

V: TRBV2
D: -
size: many
J: TRBJ1-4
CDR3: CASSHNRVVLEKLFF
DNA: TGTGCCAGCAGTCACAACAGGGTAGTGTTGGAAAAACTGTTTTTT

V: TRBV7-9
D: -
size: many
J: TRBJ2-5
CDR3: CASSRGNLQETQYF
DNA: TGTGCCAGCAGCCGGGGAAACCTTCAAGAGACCCAGTACTTC

V: TRBV3-1
D: TRBD2
size: many
J: TRBJ2-3
CDR3: CASSPTSGISGDTQYF
DNA: TGTGCCAGCAGCCCGACTAGCGGGATATCAGGGGATACGCAGTATTTT

V: TRBV7-2
D: -
size: -
J: TRBJ2-3
CDR3: CASSLRPGTDTQYF
DNA: TGTGCCAGCAGCTTAAGGCCTGGCACAGATACGCAGTATTTT

V: TRBV19
D: -
size: -
J: TRBJ2-7
CDR3: CASTSGETYEQYF
DNA: TGTGCCAGTACCTCAGGAGAAACCTACGAGCAGTACTTC

V: TRBV18
D: TRBD2
size: many
J: TRBJ2-3
CDR3: CASSPPGLAGSTDTQYF
DNA: TGTGCCAGCTCACCACCGGGACTAGCGGGCAGCACAGATACGCAGTATTTT

V: TRBV18
D: -
size: many
J: TRBJ1-3
CDR3: CASSRGSGNTIYF
DNA: TGTGCCAGCTCTCGCGGCTCTGGAAACACCATATATTTT

V: TRBV29-1
D: -
size: many
J: TRBJ2-7
CDR3: CSVGGTDYEQYF
DNA: TGCAGCGTTGGTGGGACGGACTACGAGCAGTACTTC

V: TRBV12-3/TRBV12-4
D: TRBD1
size: many
J: TRBJ2-5
CDR3: CASGGTGGNIQETQYF
DNA: TGTGCCAGCGGGGGGACAGGGGGAAACATCCAAGAGACCCAGTACTTC

V: TRBV7-2
D: -
size: many
J: TRBJ2-5
CDR3: CASSPPHRETQYF
DNA: TGTGCCAGCAGCCCCCCGCATCGCGAGACCCAGTACTTC

V: TRBV4-1
D: -
size: -
J: TRBJ1-1
CDR3: CASSQTQGLITEAFF
DNA: TGCGCCAGCAGCCAAACACAGGGTTTAATAACTGAAGCTTTCTTT

V: TRBV20-1
D: TRBD1
size: many
J: TRBJ2-5
CDR3: CSARGDRGLETQYF
DNA: TGCAGTGCTAGAGGGGACAGGGGGCTAGAGACCCAGTACTTC

V: TRBV4-1
D: -
size: -
J: TRBJ2-1
CDR3: CASSQEGRPYNEQFF
DNA: TGCGCCAGCAGCCAAGAAGGGAGGCCCTACAATGAGCAGTTCTTC

V: TRBV6-1
D: TRBD1
size: many
J: TRBJ2-1
CDR3: CASSPLWDRDSNEQFF
DNA: TGTGCCAGCAGTCCTCTATGGGACAGGGATTCCAATGAGCAGTTCTTC

V: TRBV12-3/TRBV12-4
D: -
size: many
J: TRBJ2-7
CDR3: CASSLRPSYEQYF
DNA: TGTGCCAGCAGTTTACGGCCGTCCTACGAGCAGTACTTC

V: TRBV20-1
D: -
size: -
J: TRBJ2-7
CDR3: CSARVLGRGSYEQYF
DNA: TGCAGTGCTAGGGTTCTGGGACGGGGAAGTTACGAGCAGTACTTC

V: TRBV24-1
D: TRBD1
size: many
J: TRBJ1-2
CDR3: CATSESRGRDYGYTF
DNA: TGTGCCACCAGTGAGTCGAGGGGGCGCGACTATGGCTACACCTTC

V: TRBV6-1
D: -
size: many
J: TRBJ1-1
CDR3: CASSERYTEAFF
DNA: TGTGCCAGCAGTGAACGGTACACTGAAGCTTTCTTT

V: TRBV12-3/TRBV12-4
D: -
size: many
J: TRBJ1-6
CDR3: CASSIDNHRTLHF
DNA: TGTGCCAGCAGTATAGACAATCATCGGACCCTCCACTTT

V: TRBV2
D: TRBD1
size: -
J: TRBJ1-2
CDR3: CASRAGTGGEVYGYTF
DNA: TGTGCCAGCAGGGCCGGGACAGGGGGAGAAGTCTATGGCTACACCTTC

V: TRBV19
D: -
size: -
J: TRBJ2-7
CDR3: CASSIAEGYEQYF
DNA: TGTGCCAGTAGTATAGCTGAGGGCTACGAGCAGTACTTC

V: TRBV6-4
D: -
size: many
J: TRBJ1-5
CDR3: CASREDAQWPQHF
DNA: TGTGCCAGCAGAGAAGACGCACAATGGCCCCAGCATTTT

V: TRBV6-2/TRBV6-3
D: TRBD2
size: -
J: TRBJ2-3
CDR3: CASSYRGGTSGSDTQYF
DNA: TGTGCCAGCAGTTACCGGGGCGGGACTAGCGGGAGTGATACGCAGTATTTT

V: TRBV20-1
D: TRBD2
size: many
J: TRBJ2-1
CDR3: CSAREGGAGGYNEQFF
DNA: TGCAGTGCTAGAGAGGGCGGGGCGGGAGGTTACAATGAGCAGTTCTTC

V: TRBV20-1
D: -
size: many
J: TRBJ2-1
CDR3: CSASHFHEQFF
DNA: TGCAGTGCCTCTCACTTCCATGAGCAGTTCTTC

V: TRBV19
D: -
size: many
J: TRBJ2-3
CDR3: CASSMPPTDTQYF
DNA: TGTGCCAGTAGTATGCCACCCACAGATACGCAGTATTTT

V: TRBV6-5
D: TRBD1
size: -
J: TRBJ2-5
CDR3: CASSSLGQRPETQYF
DNA: TGTGCCAGCAGTTCCCTGGGACAGCGCCCAGAGACCCAGTACTTC

V: TRBV6-5
D: -
size: few
J: TRBJ2-3
CDR3: CASSYGRGPLATDTQYF
DNA: TGTGCCAGCAGTTACGGAAGGGGACCTCTAGCGACAGATACGCAGTATTTT

V: TRBV2
D: TRBD2
size: -
J: TRBJ2-3
CDR3: CASSGSGGLLTDTQYF
DNA: TGTGCCAGCAGCGGTAGCGGGGGGCTACTCACAGATACGCAATATTTT

V: TRBV19
D: TRBD1
size: -
J: TRBJ2-1
CDR3: CASTRTGQDFYNEQFF
DNA: TGTGCCAGTACTCGTACCGGACAGGATTTCTACAATGAGCAGTTCTTC

V: TRBV9
D: -
size: -
J: TRBJ1-3
CDR3: CASSVGGTEGNTIYF
DNA: TGTGCCAGCAGCGTAGGGGGGACGGAGGGAAACACCATATATTTT

V: TRBV12-3/TRBV12-4
D: -
size: many
J: TRBJ1-1
CDR3: CASMDNFKTAFF
DNA: TGTGCCAGCATGGACAACTTCAAAACGGCTTTCTTT

V: TRBV18
D: TRBD1
size: many
J: TRBJ1-1
CDR3: CASSPDRGVTEAFF
DNA: TGTGCCAGCTCACCCGACAGGGGAGTCACTGAAGCTTTCTTT

V: TRBV6-2/TRBV6-3
D: -
size: many
J: TRBJ2-7
CDR3: CASSSPLAIGYEQYF
DNA: TGTGCCAGCAGTTCACCACTAGCTATCGGCTACGAGCAGTACTTC

V: TRBV20-1
D: TRBD2
size: few
J: TRBJ2-3
CDR3: CSGGLAGITDTQYF
DNA: TGCAGTGGGGGACTAGCGGGAATCACAGATACGCAGTATTTT

V: TRBV6-1
D: TRBD1
size: many
J: TRBJ1-3
CDR3: CASSSLPGQGTGNTIYF
DNA: TGTGCCAGCAGTAGTCTACCGGGACAGGGAACTGGAAACACCATATATTTT

V: TRBV30
D: TRBD1
size: -
J: TRBJ1-5
CDR3: CAWKGQGYQPQHF
DNA: TGTGCCTGGAAAGGACAGGGATATCAGCCCCAGCATTTT

V: TRBV7-2
D: TRBD2
size: many
J: TRBJ2-7
CDR3: CASSASGRASYEQYF
DNA: TGTGCCAGCAGCGCTAGCGGGAGAGCATCCTACGAGCAGTACTTC